Each of the 10 T cell receptor beta chains below was sequenced from the same sample in a study of molecular identifiers for immune sequencing clone quantification. From the PCR reads, TCRdb called clonotypes with MiXCR, one entry per CDR3 protein. The sample includes about 510,000 distinct CDR3 sequences, around 21% of them seen just once. The sample comprised naive CD8+ T cells from blood, with Jurkat cell RNA spiked in. Regarding subset: FACS-sorted CD8+CD4-CCR7+CD45RA+ naive T cells. All receptors come from a human donor in good health. Some libraries in this study had Jurkat cell RNA spiked in.

As for this clonotype: This is likely a read error, given that the CDR3 carries no conserved phenylalanine or tryptophan at its end. The CDR3 bases are TGTGCCAGCAGCGGATATCTCAAAGTCTATAATTCACCCCTCCACTCT. Its translation is CASSGYLKVYNSPLHS. The chain carries TRBV7-2 and TRBJ1-6, with unresolved D. Germline V gene sequence: CDR1 SGHTA, CDR2 FQGNSA. V lost 5 bases, J lost 3 bases, and 14 bases lay in between. The CDR3 is 16 amino acids.

In regard to this clonotype: A clone one base away is much larger, so this may be a read error. V usage is TRBV27 and J usage is TRBJ1-1, with a tentative D call TRBD1 (5 bases). Trimming took off 8 bases at V and 0 bases at J, with 13 bases between the two ends. Germline values: CDR1 MNHEY, CDR2 SMNVEV (reference sequence). The CDR3 totals 14 residues. CDR3 sequence (DNA): TGTGCCAGCGGAGCCGGGACTTTGAACACTGAAGCTTTCTTT. It encodes CASGAGTLNTEAFF.

As concerns this clonotype: Since a much larger clone is just one base distant, this may be a read error. The J gene is TRBJ2-3, the V gene TRBV20-1; 7 nucleotides line up with TRBD1. Trimming at V came to 8 bases and at J to 0 bases, leaving 8 bases not matched to a gene. The germline V gene has CDR1 DFQATT and CDR2 SNEGSKA (reference sequence). The CDR3 has 14 residues. DNA of the CDR3: TGCAGTACCAGACAGGGCTGGAGCACAGATACGCAGTATTTT. Protein: CSTRQGWSTDTQYF.

This clonotype was observed a handful of times. An end of the junction does not agree with germline; a read error may underlie this. The chain uses TRBV6-5 and TRBJ2-7; possibly TRBD2 for D (7 bases). Germline lookup yields CDR1 MNHEY and CDR2 SVGAGI. CDR3 length: 14 amino acids. The CDR3 DNA reads as TGTGCCAGCAGTTACCGGGGGGCCCACTACGGGCAGTACTTC. Translated: CASSYRGAHYGQYF.

As concerns this clonotype: At one end the junction does not follow the germline gene, possibly because of a read error. The chain recombines TRBV20-1 with TRBJ2-1; D gene uncertain. Germline CDR1 DFQATT, CDR2 SNEGSKA (reference sequence). This CDR3 has 13 amino acids. CDR3 in amino acids: CSARPLSYNEQLF. The CDR3 DNA is TGCAGTGCTAGACCCCTCTCCTACAATGAGCAGTTATTC.

J is TRBJ2-7 and V is TRBV7-6, with D possibly being TRBD1 or TRBD2 (5 bases each). V lost 2 bases, J lost 2 bases, and 16 bases lay in between. The CDR3 has 16 residues. Germline CDR1 reads SGHVS; CDR2 reads FNYEAQ. The CDR3 sequence is CASSLFRGDLAYEQYF. The CDR3 DNA reads TGTGCCAGCAGCTTATTTAGAGGGGACCTGGCCTACGAGCAGTACTTC.

This clonotype was counted a few times. The chain is built from TRBV9 and TRBJ2-1; 11 bases fit TRBD1. The CDR3 has 17 residues. Germline-derived CDR1 and CDR2 are SGDLS and YYNGEE. V shed 1 base, J shed 5 bases, and the junction held 8 bases outside the gene matches. CDR3 nucleotides: TGTGCCAGCAGCGTACTGGGGGGGACAGGGGGAAACAATGAGCAGTTCTTC. Encoded protein: CASSVLGGTGGNNEQFF.

J is TRBJ2-5 and V is TRBV20-1; TRBD2 agrees at 7 bases. Germline loops: CDR1 DFQATT, CDR2 SNEGSKA (reference sequence). The trim removed 6 bases at V and 2 bases at J, leaving 15 bases unmatched. This CDR3 contains 16 residues. CDR3 sequence reads: CSAHQAGVGEQETQYF. The CDR3 DNA reads TGCAGTGCACATCAGGCGGGGGTCGGAGAACAAGAGACCCAGTACTTC.

This clonotype was counted many times. The J gene is TRBJ2-6, the V gene TRBV5-4; D perhaps matches TRBD1 (6 bases). The V end was cut by 4 bases, the J end by 4 bases, with 15 bases between. The CDR3 extends over 16 amino acids. CDR1 is SGHNT and CDR2 is YYREEE in the germline V gene (reference sequence). Here the CDR3 DNA reads TGTGCCAGCAGCGCCCCACAGGGTGACGGGGCCAACGTCCTGACTTTC. This translates into CASSAPQGDGANVLTF.

This clonotype showed up just a few times. The chain has TRBV20-1 and TRBJ2-2; 9 positions agree with TRBD2. V lost 3 bases to trimming and J lost 4 bases; unmatched junction nucleotides: 9. The CDR3 loop spans 16 amino acids. The germline gives CDR1 DFQATT, CDR2 SNEGSKA (reference sequence). The DNA for the CDR3 is TGCAGTGCTAGGGAGGGCGGGAGGGCCCTCACCGGGGAGCTGTTTTTT. This encodes CSAREGGRALTGELFF.